This is a list of T cell receptor beta chains from one sample in a study of cytomegalovirus exposure and HLA in healthy donors. This table comes from immunoSEQ multiplex PCR, and its TCRdb copy is limited to in-frame clones, with some not included. This sample has over 80,000 clones; 85% occur once, and the top ten carry 20% to 25%. Sequences were obtained from PBMCs. The receptors were gathered from a man between 18 and 35 years old in good health and CMV-seropositive. CDR3s include the opening cysteine and the closing phenylalanine or tryptophan. The order of the fields is V gene, J gene, D gene, clone size, CDR3 DNA, CDR3 protein. A D gene is named only where the DNA matches it firmly. The size entry is marked missing in some rows and otherwise reads once, few, many or a size class.

V gene: TRBV30
J gene: TRBJ1-2
D gene: TRBD1
clone size: -
CDR3 DNA: TGTGCCTGGAGTGTACTCTCTGGACAGGGGGCGAGTGGCTACACCTTC
CDR3 protein: CAWSVLSGQGASGYTF

V gene: TRBV6-5
J gene: TRBJ1-1
D gene: TRBD1
clone size: -
CDR3 DNA: TGTGCCAGCACCAAAACAGGGGGCAAGACTGAAGCTTTCTTT
CDR3 protein: CASTKTGGKTEAFF

V gene: TRBV5-1
J gene: TRBJ2-1
D gene: -
clone size: -
CDR3 DNA: TGCGCCAGCAGCTCCACGAAGAGCTCCTACAATGAGCAGTTCTTC
CDR3 protein: CASSSTKSSYNEQFF

V gene: TRBV5-6
J gene: TRBJ1-1
D gene: -
clone size: -
CDR3 DNA: TGTGCCAGCAGCTTGGAGTTTAGTACAGGGCCGGTAGTGAACACTGAAGCTTTCTTT
CDR3 protein: CASSLEFSTGPVVNTEAFF

V gene: TRBV10-3
J gene: TRBJ1-5
D gene: TRBD1
clone size: -
CDR3 DNA: TGTGCCATCAGTGAGACCCGCGAGACAGGGTATCAGCCCCAGCATTTT
CDR3 protein: CAISETRETGYQPQHF

V gene: TRBV6-1
J gene: TRBJ1-1
D gene: TRBD1
clone size: -
CDR3 DNA: TGTGCCAGCAGCAGGGGACAGATAGACACTGAAGCTTTCTTT
CDR3 protein: CASSRGQIDTEAFF

V gene: TRBV7-2
J gene: TRBJ2-7
D gene: TRBD1
clone size: -
CDR3 DNA: TGTGCCAGCAGCTCCAGACAGGGGGCCTACGAGCAGTACTTC
CDR3 protein: CASSSRQGAYEQYF

V gene: TRBV18
J gene: TRBJ2-7
D gene: TRBD2
clone size: -
CDR3 DNA: TGTGCCAGCTCACCATGGGGGAGGGTACGCTACGAGCAGTACTTC
CDR3 protein: CASSPWGRVRYEQYF

V gene: TRBV6-6
J gene: TRBJ1-2
D gene: -
clone size: -
CDR3 DNA: TGTGCCAGCAGTTATGGGTCAGGGGCTAACTATGGCTACACCTTC
CDR3 protein: CASSYGSGANYGYTF

V gene: TRBV5-6
J gene: TRBJ2-5
D gene: -
clone size: -
CDR3 DNA: TGTGCCAGCAGCAGGGAGTTCCAAGAGACCCAGTACTTC
CDR3 protein: CASSREFQETQYF

V gene: TRBV28
J gene: TRBJ1-2
D gene: -
clone size: -
CDR3 DNA: TGTGCCAGCGGAGGATTCTATGGCTACACCTTC
CDR3 protein: CASGGFYGYTF

V gene: TRBV10-3
J gene: TRBJ2-1
D gene: TRBD2
clone size: -
CDR3 DNA: TGTGCCATCAGTGAGAAGCGGGAAAGAGGGAATGAGCAGTTCTTC
CDR3 protein: CAISEKRERGNEQFF

V gene: TRBV7-9
J gene: TRBJ2-7
D gene: -
clone size: -
CDR3 DNA: TGTGCCAGCAGCCCGAGGACAGCTGCCCTTTCGGTCTACGAGCAGTACTTC
CDR3 protein: CASSPRTAALSVYEQYF

V gene: TRBV5-6
J gene: TRBJ1-3
D gene: -
clone size: -
CDR3 DNA: TGTGCCAGCAGCTCGATAGTAGGGGTCCCCTCTGGAAACACCATATATTTT
CDR3 protein: CASSSIVGVPSGNTIYF

V gene: TRBV7-3
J gene: TRBJ1-1
D gene: -
clone size: -
CDR3 DNA: TGTGCCAGCAGCCTTGGGTCAGGGGCCACTGAAGCTTTCTTT
CDR3 protein: CASSLGSGATEAFF

V gene: TRBV30
J gene: TRBJ1-2
D gene: -
clone size: -
CDR3 DNA: TGTGCCTGGAGTGTACAAGACAAGTATGGCTACACCTTC
CDR3 protein: CAWSVQDKYGYTF

V gene: TRBV29-1
J gene: TRBJ2-1
D gene: TRBD1
clone size: -
CDR3 DNA: TGCAGCGTTGACGACAGGGGTATGTACAATGAGCAGTTCTTC
CDR3 protein: CSVDDRGMYNEQFF

V gene: TRBV4-2
J gene: TRBJ2-1
D gene: -
clone size: -
CDR3 DNA: TGTGCCAGCAGCCAAGTCACTGCGGGTCTCGATGAGCAGTTCTTC
CDR3 protein: CASSQVTAGLDEQFF

V gene: TRBV6-1
J gene: TRBJ2-7
D gene: -
clone size: -
CDR3 DNA: TGTGCCAGCAGTGAGATGGGAGGGGGGCCGATCTACGAGCAGTACTTC
CDR3 protein: CASSEMGGGPIYEQYF

V gene: TRBV28
J gene: TRBJ2-7
D gene: -
clone size: -
CDR3 DNA: TGTGCCAGCAGTTTGCTGGCGGGGTCCTCCTACGAGCAGTACTTC
CDR3 protein: CASSLLAGSSYEQYF

V gene: TRBV9
J gene: TRBJ1-2
D gene: -
clone size: -
CDR3 DNA: TGTGCCAGCAGCGTAGATGCAGATGTGGTCTATGGCTACACCTTC
CDR3 protein: CASSVDADVVYGYTF

V gene: TRBV28
J gene: TRBJ2-5
D gene: TRBD1
clone size: few
CDR3 DNA: TGTGCCAGCACCTCGACAGGGGGGGGAGAGACCCAGTACTTC
CDR3 protein: CASTSTGGGETQYF

V gene: TRBV4-1
J gene: TRBJ2-5
D gene: -
clone size: -
CDR3 DNA: TGCGCCAGCAGCCCTTACAGGGAAGAGACCCAGTACTTC
CDR3 protein: CASSPYREETQYF

V gene: TRBV7-2
J gene: TRBJ2-5
D gene: -
clone size: -
CDR3 DNA: TGTGCCAGCAGCTTGAACAGGGAGACCCAGTACTTC
CDR3 protein: CASSLNRETQYF